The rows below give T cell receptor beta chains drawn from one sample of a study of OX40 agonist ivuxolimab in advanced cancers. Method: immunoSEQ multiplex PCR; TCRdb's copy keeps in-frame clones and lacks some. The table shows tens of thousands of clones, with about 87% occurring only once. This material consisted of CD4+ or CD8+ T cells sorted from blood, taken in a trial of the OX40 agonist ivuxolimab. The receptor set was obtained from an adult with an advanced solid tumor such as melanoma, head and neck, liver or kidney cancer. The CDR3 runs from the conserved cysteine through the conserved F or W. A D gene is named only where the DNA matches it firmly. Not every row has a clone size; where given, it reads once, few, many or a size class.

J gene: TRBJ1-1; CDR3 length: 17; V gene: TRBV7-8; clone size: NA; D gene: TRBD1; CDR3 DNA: TGTGCCAGCAGCTCAACTCTACAGGGGTTTGACGACACTGAAGCTTTCTTT; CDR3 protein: CASSSTLQGFDDTEAFF
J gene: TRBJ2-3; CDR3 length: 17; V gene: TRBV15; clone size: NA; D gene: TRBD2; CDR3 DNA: TGTGCCACCAGCAGGGCACGGGGGGGTGTGGGCACAGATACGCAGTATTTT; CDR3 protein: CATSRARGGVGTDTQYF
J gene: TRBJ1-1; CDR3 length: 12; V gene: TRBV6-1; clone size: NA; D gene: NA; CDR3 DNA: TGTGCCAGCAGTGAAGCCTATACAGTGGCTTTCTTT; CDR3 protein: CASSEAYTVAFF
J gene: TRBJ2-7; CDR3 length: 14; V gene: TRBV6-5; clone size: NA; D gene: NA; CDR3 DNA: TGTGCCAGCAGCCGGGGCCGGGGTTCCGGCGAGCAGTACTTC; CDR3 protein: CASSRGRGSGEQYF
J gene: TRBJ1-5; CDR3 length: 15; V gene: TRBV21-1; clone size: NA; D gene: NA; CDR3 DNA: TGTGCCAGCATCTCGTTGGGCCAGGGTGATCAGCCCCAGCATTTT; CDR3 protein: CASISLGQGDQPQHF
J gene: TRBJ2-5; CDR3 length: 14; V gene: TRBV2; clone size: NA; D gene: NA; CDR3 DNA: TGTGCCAGCAGTAATGACAGACGCCAAGAGACCCAGTACTTC; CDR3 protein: CASSNDRRQETQYF
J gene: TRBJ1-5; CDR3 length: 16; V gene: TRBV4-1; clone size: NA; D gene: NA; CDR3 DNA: TGCGCCAGCAGCCAAGATAAGGGAGAACTAGTCCAGCCCCAGCATTTT; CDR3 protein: CASSQDKGELVQPQHF
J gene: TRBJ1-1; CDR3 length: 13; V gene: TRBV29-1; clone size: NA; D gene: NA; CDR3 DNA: TGCAGCGTTGAACGGGACTCAAACACTGAAGCTTTCTTT; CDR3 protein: CSVERDSNTEAFF
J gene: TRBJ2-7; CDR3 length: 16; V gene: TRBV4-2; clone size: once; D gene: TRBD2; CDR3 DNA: TGTGCCAGCAGCCAAGCGACTAGCGGGAGGGCCTACGAGCAGTACTTC; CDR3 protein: CASSQATSGRAYEQYF
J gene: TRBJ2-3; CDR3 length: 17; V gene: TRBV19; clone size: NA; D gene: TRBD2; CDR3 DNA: TGTGCCAGTAGGAGGGGCGGGACTAGCGGGAATACAGATACGCAGTATTTT; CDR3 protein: CASRRGGTSGNTDTQYF
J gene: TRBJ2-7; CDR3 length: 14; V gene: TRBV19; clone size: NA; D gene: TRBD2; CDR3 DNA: TGTGCCAGTAGTATTCGGACTAGCGGCTACGAGCAGTACTTC; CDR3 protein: CASSIRTSGYEQYF
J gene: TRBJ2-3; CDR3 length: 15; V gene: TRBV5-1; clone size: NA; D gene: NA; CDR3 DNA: TGCGCCTCTCGCCCCGTGGGGTCCAGCACAGATACGCAGTATTTT; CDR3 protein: CASRPVGSSTDTQYF
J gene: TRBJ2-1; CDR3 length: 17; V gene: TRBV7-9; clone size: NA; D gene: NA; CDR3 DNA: TGTGCCAGCAGCTTAGTGACACTTGACTTGTCTGGGGATGAGCAGTTCTTC; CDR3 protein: CASSLVTLDLSGDEQFF
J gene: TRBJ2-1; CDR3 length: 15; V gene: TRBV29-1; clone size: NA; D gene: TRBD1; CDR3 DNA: TGCAGCGTTGATGAGGGACAGGGCATCTACAATGAGCAGTTCTTC; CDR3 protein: CSVDEGQGIYNEQFF
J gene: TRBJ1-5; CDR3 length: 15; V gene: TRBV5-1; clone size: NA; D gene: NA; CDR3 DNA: TGCGCCAGCAGCTTGAGGGCAGGAGAGGGTCAGCCCCAGCATTTT; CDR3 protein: CASSLRAGEGQPQHF
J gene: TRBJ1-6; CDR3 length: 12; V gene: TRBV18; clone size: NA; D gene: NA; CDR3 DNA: TGTGCCAGCTCACCAGGAAATTCACCCCTCCACTTT; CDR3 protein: CASSPGNSPLHF
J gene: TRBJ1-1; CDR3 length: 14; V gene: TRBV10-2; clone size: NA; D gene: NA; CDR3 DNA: TGCGCCAGCAGTGAGTCCCGCGGGAACACTGAAGCTTTCTTT; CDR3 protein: CASSESRGNTEAFF
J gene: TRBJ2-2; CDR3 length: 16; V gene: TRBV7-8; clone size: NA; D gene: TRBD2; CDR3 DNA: TGTGCCAGCAGCTTAATGAGCGGGACGAACACCGGGGAGCTGTTTTTT; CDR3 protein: CASSLMSGTNTGELFF
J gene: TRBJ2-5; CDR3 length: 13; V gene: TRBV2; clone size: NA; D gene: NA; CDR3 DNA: TGTGCCAGCAGTAGGGGAGGACAAGAGACCCAGTACTTC; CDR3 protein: CASSRGGQETQYF
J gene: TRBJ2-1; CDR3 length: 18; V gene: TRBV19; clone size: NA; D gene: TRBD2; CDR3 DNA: TGTGCCAGTAGTATAGCGGGGACTAGCGGGAGGGTTATGAATGAGCAGTTCTTC; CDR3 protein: CASSIAGTSGRVMNEQFF
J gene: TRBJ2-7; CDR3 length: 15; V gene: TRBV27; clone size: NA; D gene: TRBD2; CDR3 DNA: TGTGCCAGCAGGGGACTAGCGGGAGCATCCTACGAGCAGTACTTC; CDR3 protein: CASRGLAGASYEQYF
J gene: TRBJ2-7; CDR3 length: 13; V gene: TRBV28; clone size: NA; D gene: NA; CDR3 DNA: TGTGCCAGCAGTTTTACCGGGCGATACGAGCAGTACTTC; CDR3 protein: CASSFTGRYEQYF
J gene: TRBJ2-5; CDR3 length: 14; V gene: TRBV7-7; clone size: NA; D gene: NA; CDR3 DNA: TGTGCCAGCAGCTTAGCAGGGGCGGGGGAGACCCAGTACTTC; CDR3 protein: CASSLAGAGETQYF
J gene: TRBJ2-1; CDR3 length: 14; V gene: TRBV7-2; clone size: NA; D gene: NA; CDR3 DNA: TGTGCCAGCAGCTTAGTAGGACAGCACAATGAGCAGTTCTTC; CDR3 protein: CASSLVGQHNEQFF
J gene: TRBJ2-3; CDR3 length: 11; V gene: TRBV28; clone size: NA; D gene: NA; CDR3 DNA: TGTGCCAGCAGTTTAGGAGATACGCAGTATTTT; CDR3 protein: CASSLGDTQYF
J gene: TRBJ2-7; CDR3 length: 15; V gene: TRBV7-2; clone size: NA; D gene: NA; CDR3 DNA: TGTGCCAGCAGCTCGGGACTCCCCTCCGTGGACGAGCAGTACTTC; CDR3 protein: CASSSGLPSVDEQYF
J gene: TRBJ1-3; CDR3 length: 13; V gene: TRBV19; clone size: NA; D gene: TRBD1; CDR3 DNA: TGTGCCAGTAGACGACAGGGACGAAACACCATATATTTT; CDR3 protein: CASRRQGRNTIYF
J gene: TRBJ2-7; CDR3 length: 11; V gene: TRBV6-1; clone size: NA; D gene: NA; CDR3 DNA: TGTGCCAGCAGCCAAACCTACGAGCAGTACTTC; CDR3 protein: CASSQTYEQYF
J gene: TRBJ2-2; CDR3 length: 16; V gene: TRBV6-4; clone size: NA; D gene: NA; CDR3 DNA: TGTGCCAGCAGTGACTCCCCGGGATATAACACCGGGGAGCTGTTTTTT; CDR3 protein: CASSDSPGYNTGELFF
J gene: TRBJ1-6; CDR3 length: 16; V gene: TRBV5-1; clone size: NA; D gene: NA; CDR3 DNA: TGCGCCAGCAGCTCGGGACGGCAGTCCTATAATTCACCCCTCCACTTT; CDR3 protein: CASSSGRQSYNSPLHF
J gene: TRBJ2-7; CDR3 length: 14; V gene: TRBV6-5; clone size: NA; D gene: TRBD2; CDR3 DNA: TGTGCCAGCAGTTACTCGCCGGGAGGCTACGAGCAGTACTTC; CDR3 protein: CASSYSPGGYEQYF
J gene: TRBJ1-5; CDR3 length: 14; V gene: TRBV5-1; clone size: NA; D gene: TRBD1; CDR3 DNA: TGCGCCAGCAGCTTGGAAGGACAGGGCCTGCCCCAGCATTTT; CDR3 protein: CASSLEGQGLPQHF
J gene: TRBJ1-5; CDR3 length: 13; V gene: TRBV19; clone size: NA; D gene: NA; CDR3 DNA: TGTGCCAGTACCGTCGGGGCGAATCAGCCCCAGCATTTT; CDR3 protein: CASTVGANQPQHF
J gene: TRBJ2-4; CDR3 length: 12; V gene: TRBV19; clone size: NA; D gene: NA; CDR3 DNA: TGTGCGGTAGGGTCAACCAAAAACATTCAGTACTTC; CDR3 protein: CAVGSTKNIQYF
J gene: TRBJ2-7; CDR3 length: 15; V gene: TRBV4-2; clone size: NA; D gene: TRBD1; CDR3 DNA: TGTGCCAGCAGCCTAGCCCGGGACAGCCGCGCAGGGCAGTACTTC; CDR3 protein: CASSLARDSRAGQYF
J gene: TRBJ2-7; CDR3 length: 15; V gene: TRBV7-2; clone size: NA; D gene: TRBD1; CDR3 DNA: TGTGCCAGCAGTAAAGGGGGCGGATTCTCCTACGAGCAGTACTTC; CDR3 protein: CASSKGGGFSYEQYF
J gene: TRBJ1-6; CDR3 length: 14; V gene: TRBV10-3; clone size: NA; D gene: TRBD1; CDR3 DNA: TGTGCCATCAGTTTGACAGGGGAAAATTCACCCCTCCACTTT; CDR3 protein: CAISLTGENSPLHF
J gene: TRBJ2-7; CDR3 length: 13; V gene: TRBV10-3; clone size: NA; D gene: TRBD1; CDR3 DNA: TGTGCCACCCACTCGACAGGGGGATTCGAGCAGTACTTC; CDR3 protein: CATHSTGGFEQYF